This paragraph covers one T cell receptor (beta chain) sequence. The target antigen is unknown. The entry originates in a study of shared clonotypes between healthy human individuals. Broader study findings: Incomplete sequencing of sorted subsets was indicated by rarefaction despite large depth.

V was pared by 0 bases and J by 6 bases, with 12 bases of the junction left unmatched. Per germline, CDR1 SGDLS and CDR2 YYNGEE. The CDR3 is 18 amino acids. Assay used: immunoSEQ multiplex PCR; TCRdb lists only in-frame clones, some missing. The data hold about 660,000 clones, with approximately 79% observed a single time. The TCR originated in a woman aged 25 to 45 in good health. The sequenced sample consisted of memory CD4+ T cells sorted from blood. Regarding subset: CD45RA-negative fraction. The chain combines TRBV9 with TRBJ2-1; 10 nucleotides match TRBD2. Here the CDR3 reads CASSVEPGASGSINEQFF. CDR3 nucleotides: TGTGCCAGCAGCGTAGAACCCGGCGCTAGCGGGAGCATCAATGAGCAGTTCTTC.